Listed below are T cell receptor beta chains from one sample, sequenced in a study of Graves' ophthalmopathy and Graves' hyperthyroidism. TCRdb re-derived calls from the multiplex PCR reads in MiXCR, one entry per CDR3 protein. The data contain hundreds of thousands of distinct CDR3 sequences, 40% of them singletons. Sequenced material: peripheral blood. The receptors were sampled from an adult man with Graves' ophthalmopathy. The CDR3 runs from the conserved cysteine through the conserved F or W. The D gene is left open where the match is weak. The listing skips clone size in some rows; elsewhere it reads once, few, many or a size class.

TRBJ1-6 | - | TRBV19 | TRBD1 | TGTGCCAGCAGAGTCATGACAGGGGGTAATTCACCCCCCCACTTT | CASRVMTGGNSPPHF
TRBJ2-6 | few | TRBV6-9 | - | TGTGCCAGCAGTGTCGGGGCCGGGGCCAACGTCCTGACTTTC | CASSVGAGANVLTF
TRBJ1-2 | many | TRBV5-8 | - | TGTGCCAGCAGCTTGATGGGAGGAGGTGGCTACACCTTC | CASSLMGGGGYTF
TRBJ1-2 | few | TRBV20-1 | TRBD1 | TGCAGTGCTAGAGTATGGGGGACAGCTAAATCTAACTATGGCTACACCTTC | CSARVWGTAKSNYGYTF
TRBJ2-7 | once | TRBV7-2 | - | TGTGCCAGCAGCCAAACCCAGGGGGGGCCCTACGAGCAGTACTTC | CASSQTQGGPYEQYF
TRBJ1-5 | - | TRBV7-9 | - | TGTGCCAGCAGCCTTGGTTCCGGGATTAGCAATCAGCCCCAGCATTTT | CASSLGSGISNQPQHF
TRBJ2-5 | few | TRBV6-7 | TRBD2 | TGTGCCAGCAGTCCCCCCCTACGAGCGGGAGGGCCTGGAGAGACCCAGTACTTC | CASSPPLRAGGPGETQYF
TRBJ1-1 | - | TRBV29-1 | - | TGCAGCTTGGAGGGCAGGGCGACTGAAGCTTTCTTT | CSLEGRATEAFF
TRBJ1-6 | - | TRBV20-1 | - | TGCAGTGCTAGCACCCCCGGGAGTCTAGCTCTCCACTTT | CSASTPGSLALHF
TRBJ2-7 | few | TRBV7-2 | - | TGTGCCAGCAGCCGACTCCTAGCGCATTCCTACGAGCAGTACTTC | CASSRLLAHSYEQYF
TRBJ2-5 | many | TRBV7-9 | TRBD1 | TGTGCCAGCAGCCCCGGGACAGTCCAAGAGACCCAGTACTTC | CASSPGTVQETQYF
TRBJ2-6 | - | TRBV7-8 | TRBD2 | TGTGCCAGCAGCTGGGGGGGGTTGTCTGGGGCCAACGTCCTGACTTTC | CASSWGGLSGANVLTF
TRBJ2-7 | - | TRBV20-1 | - | TGCAGTGCTAATCCCCGACAGACCTACGAGCAGTACTTC | CSANPRQTYEQYF
TRBJ1-2 | few | TRBV3-1 | - | TGTGCCAGCAGCCAAGGACAGACTAACTATGGCTACACCTTC | CASSQGQTNYGYTF
TRBJ2-5 | - | TRBV7-9 | - | TGTGCCAGCAGCAATGGGGCAGAATTC | CASSNGAEF
TRBJ2-7 | many | TRBV2 | TRBD1 | TGTGCCAGCAGTAAGGACAGGGCCTACGAGCAGTACTTC | CASSKDRAYEQYF
TRBJ2-7 | many | TRBV6-6 | TRBD2 | TGTGCCAGCAGAACAAGGACGGGGGGCTACGAGCAGTACTTC | CASRTRTGGYEQYF
TRBJ2-7 | few | TRBV7-9 | - | TGTGCCAGCAGCCTAGCCGGACGGCTGAAAACCTACGAGCAGTACTTC | CASSLAGRLKTYEQYF